This entry lists 19 T cell receptor beta chains sequenced from one sample in a study of blood T cell repertoires in COVID-19. Assay used: immunoSEQ multiplex PCR; TCRdb lists only in-frame clones, some missing. The sample gives more than 300,000 clones, roughly 86% of which show up once; about 7% is in the top ten. The sequencing input was peripheral blood. The origin of the receptors is a woman in her 70s with COVID-19, enrolled during active disease.

This chain connects TRBV2 to TRBJ2-3; 7 positions match TRBD2. Germline values: CDR1 SNHLY, CDR2 FYNNEI. The CDR3 totals 13 residues. The V and J ends lost 5 bases and 2 bases, in that order; junction bases with no gene match: 1. As DNA, the CDR3 is TGTGCCAGCAGTAGGGACTACACAGATACGCAGTATTTT. This codes for CASSRDYTDTQYF.

CDR3 in DNA: TGTGCCAGTAGTAGCCAGGGCCAAGAGACCCAGTACTTC. Translating gives CASSSQGQETQYF. J is TRBJ2-5 and V is TRBV19, with D possibly being TRBD1 (5 bases). CDR3 length: 13 amino acids. The V gene lost 4 bases and the J gene lost 1 base, with 7 bases spanning the gap. Germline CDR1 is LNHDA and CDR2 is SQIVND (reference sequence).

This clone was detected only once. The chain carries TRBV19 and TRBJ1-1, with D uncertain. The CDR3 loop spans 13 amino acids. Trimming took 6 bases from V and 4 from J, leaving 12 bases between them. The germline V gene encodes CDR1 LNHDA and CDR2 SQIVND (reference sequence). Here the CDR3 DNA reads TGTGCCAGTAGGAACGTCGGTTCCACTGAAGCTTTCTTT. Translating gives CASRNVGSTEAFF. Together with reference TRBV19 and TRBJ1-1, the CDR3 gives the full variable domain: DGGITQSPKYLFRKEGQNVTLSCEQNLNHDAMYWYRQDPGQGLRLIYYSQIVNDFQKGDIAEGYSVSREKKESFPLTVTSAQKNPTAFYLCASRNVGSTEAFFGQGTRLTVV.

This chain connects TRBV28 to TRBJ1-5; 9 bases are shared with TRBD1. V trimming: 0 bases; J trimming: 4 bases; junction bases outside the gene matches: 10. Germline V lookup: CDR1 MDHEN, CDR2 SYDVKM. The CDR3 is 18 amino acids. This CDR3 is CASSLWWDREARNQPQHF. The CDR3 DNA reads as TGTGCCAGCAGTTTATGGTGGGACAGGGAAGCCCGTAATCAGCCCCAGCATTTT.

This clone showed up just once. This chain joins TRBV24-1 and TRBJ2-2; D remains unclear. The CDR3 sequence is 15 residues long. Germline V gene sequence: CDR1 KGHDR, CDR2 SFDVKD. V lost 9 bases and J lost 1, with 14 bases in between. The CDR3 DNA is TGTGCCACCGAGAGTGTCTCAGGGAACACCGGGGAGCTGTTTTTT. The encoded protein is CATESVSGNTGELFF.

V is TRBV5-1 and J is TRBJ2-7; 10 nucleotides line up with TRBD2. V trimming: 0 bases; J trimming: 0 bases; junction bases outside the gene matches: 6. This CDR3 is 17 amino acids long. Germline lookup yields CDR1 SGHRS and CDR2 YFSETQ. CDR3 sequence reads: CASSLAALAGDSYEQYF. CDR3 bases: TGCGCCAGCAGCTTGGCCGCGCTAGCGGGGGACTCCTACGAGCAGTACTTC.

The rearrangement joins TRBV11-2 to TRBJ2-3, with D hard to call. The CDR3 runs 12 residues. CDR1 is SGHAT and CDR2 is FQNNGV in the germline V gene. Trimming pared 1 base from V and 4 bases from J, leaving 3 bases between. For the CDR3, the DNA is TGTGCCAGCAGCTTAGTAGCAGATACGCAGTATTTT. Amino acids: CASSLVADTQYF.

The chain couples TRBV5-1 to TRBJ1-2; 9 nucleotides agree with TRBD1. Trimming took 3 bases from V and 6 from J; bases not matched to a gene: 12. CDR1 SGHRS and CDR2 YFSETQ come from the germline V gene. The CDR3 spans 16 residues. The CDR3 DNA sequence: TGCGCCAGCAGCTCGGGTGGGACAGGGATAGGCGATGGCTACACCTTC. This sequence encodes CASSSGGTGIGDGYTF.

The V and J genes are TRBV7-2 and TRBJ2-3; D unresolved. The CDR3 consists of 14 residues. Trimming removed 0 bases from V and 1 base from J, with 5 bases in between. The V gene's germline CDR1 is SGHTA and CDR2 FQGNSA. CDR3 coding DNA: TGTGCCAGCAGCTTAGCGTCTGGCACAGATACGCAGTATTTT. This codes for CASSLASGTDTQYF.

The V gene is TRBV27, the J gene TRBJ1-2, with a weak D call TRBD1 (5 bases). The CDR3 sequence is 17 residues long. V lost 8 bases, J lost 4 bases, and 26 bases lay in between. Germline V lookup: CDR1 MNHEY, CDR2 SMNVEV (reference sequence). The CDR3 DNA sequence: TGTGCCAGCGGGCGGAGTGGGGTACAGGAGGGCCCCTATGGCTACACCTTC. This gives the protein CASGRSGVQEGPYGYTF.

This chain joins TRBV5-1 and TRBJ1-6, with TRBD1 as a possible D gene (5 bases). Trimming stripped 0 bases from V and 6 bases from J, with 13 bases between. The CDR3 spans 16 residues. Germline CDR1 reads SGHRS; CDR2 reads YFSETQ. CDR3 DNA: TGCGCCAGCAGCTTGGCCGGGGGACTGATTAATTCACCCCTCCACTTT. Its translation is CASSLAGGLINSPLHF. The variable domain in full, completed from reference TRBV5-1 and TRBJ1-6, reads KAGVTQTPRYLIKTRGQQVTLSCSPISGHRSVSWYQQTPGQGLQFLFEYFSETQRNKGNFPGRFSGRQFSNSRSEMNVSTLELGDSALYLCASSLAGGLINSPLHFGNGTRLTVT.

The rearrangement links TRBV28 to TRBJ1-3; TRBD1 matches 8 bases. Germline assignment: CDR1 MDHEN and CDR2 SYDVKM. CDR3 length: 14 residues. V lost 10 bases, J lost 4 bases, and 9 bases stayed unmatched. CDR3 nucleotides: TGTGCCACCAACACAGGGGGATCAGGAAACACCATATATTTT. This sequence encodes CATNTGGSGNTIYF.

The chain has TRBV19 and TRBJ1-1; perhaps TRBD1 as D (5 bases). The CDR3 is 13 amino acids. Trimming pared 1 base from V and 5 bases from J, leaving 8 bases between. Per the germline V gene, CDR1 is LNHDA and CDR2 is SQIVND (reference sequence). As DNA, the CDR3 is TGTGCCAGTAGTATAGTAGGGGTTACTGAAGCTTTCTTT. This codes for CASSIVGVTEAFF.

The chain uses TRBV6-4 and TRBJ2-7, with D perhaps matching TRBD2 (5 bases). The V gene's germline CDR1 is MRHNA and CDR2 SNTAGT. V shed 3 bases and J shed 0 bases, with 6 bases lying between them. This CDR3 is built from 13 residues. The CDR3 DNA is TGTGCCAGCAGTGAGGAGGCCTCCTACGAGCAGTACTTC. It encodes CASSEEASYEQYF.

The chain employs TRBV3-1 (or the pseudogene TRBV3-2) and TRBJ1-1; D not resolved. CDR1 is LGHDT, CDR2 YNNKEL, per germline (reference sequence). This CDR3 is built from 15 residues. With 0 bases removed from V and 0 bases from J, the gap between germline ends came to 8 bases. The CDR3 bases are TGTGCCAGCAGCCAAGACCCAGGCATGAACACTGAAGCTTTCTTT. It encodes CASSQDPGMNTEAFF.

This chain connects TRBV28 to TRBJ1-2; D perhaps matches TRBD1 (6 bases). V was cut by 7 bases and J by 8 bases, with 14 bases left in between. Germline V gene lookup returns CDR1 MDHEN and CDR2 SYDVKM. The CDR3 consists of 12 residues. CDR3 loop: CASTTTGSGYTF. The CDR3 DNA follows: TGTGCCAGCACCACAACAGGGTCGGGCTACACCTTC.

The chain is built from TRBV9 and TRBJ1-2; maybe TRBD1 (6 bases). The CDR3 contains 14 residues. V was pared by 2 bases and J by 2 bases, with 10 bases between. Germline CDR1 reads SGDLS; CDR2 reads YYNGEE. The DNA of the CDR3 is TGTGCCAGCAGCGTTCAACAGGGAAACTATGGCTACACCTTC. Its translation is CASSVQQGNYGYTF.

The V and J genes are TRBV18 and TRBJ2-2, with D unclear. The CDR3 is 14 amino acids. V was trimmed by 3 bases and J by 1 base, leaving 6 bases between them. Germline V lookup: CDR1 KGHSH, CDR2 LQKENI. CDR3 residues: CASSPSRNTGELFF. The CDR3 region has the DNA TGTGCCAGCTCACCGAGCCGGAACACCGGGGAGCTGTTTTTT.

This chain uses TRBV4-1 with TRBJ2-2; TRBD1 is a possible D gene (5 bases). The CDR3 is 14 amino acids. Between the trimmed V and J ends, which lost 6 bases and 4 bases, there was a span of 12 bases. Germline values: CDR1 MGHRA, CDR2 YSYEKL. CDR3 in amino acids: CASSHQGSTGELFF. CDR3 nucleotide sequence: TGCGCCAGCAGTCACCAGGGTTCCACCGGGGAGCTGTTTTTT.